The rows below give T cell receptor beta chains drawn from one sample of a study of cytomegalovirus exposure and HLA in healthy donors. Assay: immunoSEQ multiplex PCR; the TCRdb copy retains only in-frame clones and omits some. The sample totals approximately 190,000 clones. Sample: PBMCs. The receptors shown here come from a man aged 30 to 45 in good health and CMV-seronegative. Both conserved end residues are trimmed from each CDR3. Each record gives: D gene, J gene, CDR3 length, V gene, CDR3 protein. D genes are given only for firm matches.

TRBD2,TRBJ2-5,12,TRBV12-5,ASGGGGTQETQY
TRBD2,TRBJ2-1,18,TRBV19,ASSDRLADFRIGSYNEQF
TRBD1,TRBJ1-1,15,TRBV19,ASSMRLEGAKKTEAF
NA,TRBJ2-5,16,TRBV11-2,ASSLGSAGKALGETQY
TRBD1,TRBJ1-1,11,TRBV10-1,ASRQGANTEAF
NA,TRBJ2-7,12,TRBV28,ASSLTRVGYEQY
NA,TRBJ2-5,12,TRBV5-5,ASSFGGTQETQY
TRBD1,TRBJ2-1,13,TRBV15,ATSRRQGAYNEQF
TRBD1,TRBJ2-2,14,TRBV28,ASSLLGTGGTGELF
TRBD1,TRBJ1-2,11,TRBV9,ASSRQGTYGYT
NA,NA,12,TRBV5-1,ASSLQASSYEQY
TRBD2,TRBJ2-2,15,TRBV7-9,ASTSSGTSGTAGELF
TRBD1,TRBJ1-2,11,TRBV29-1,SVHGQGNYGYT
TRBD1,TRBJ2-7,12,TRBV18,ASSPRTGEYEQY